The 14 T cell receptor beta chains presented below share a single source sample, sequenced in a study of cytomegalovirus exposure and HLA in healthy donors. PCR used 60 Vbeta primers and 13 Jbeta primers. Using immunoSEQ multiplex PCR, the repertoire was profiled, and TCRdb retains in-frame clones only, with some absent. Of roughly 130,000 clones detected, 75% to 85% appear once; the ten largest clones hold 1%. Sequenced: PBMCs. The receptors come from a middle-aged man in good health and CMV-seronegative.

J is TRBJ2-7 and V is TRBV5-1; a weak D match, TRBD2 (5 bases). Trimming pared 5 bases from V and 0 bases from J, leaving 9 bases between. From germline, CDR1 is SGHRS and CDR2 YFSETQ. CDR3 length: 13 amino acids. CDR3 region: CASRLDSSYEQYF. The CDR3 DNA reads TGCGCCAGCAGACTGGACTCCTCCTACGAGCAGTACTTC.

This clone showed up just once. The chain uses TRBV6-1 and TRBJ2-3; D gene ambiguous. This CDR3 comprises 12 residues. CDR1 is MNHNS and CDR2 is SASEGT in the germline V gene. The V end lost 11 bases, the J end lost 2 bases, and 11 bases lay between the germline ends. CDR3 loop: CASQAPTDTQYF. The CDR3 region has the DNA TGTGCCTCCCAGGCTCCCACAGATACGCAGTATTTT.

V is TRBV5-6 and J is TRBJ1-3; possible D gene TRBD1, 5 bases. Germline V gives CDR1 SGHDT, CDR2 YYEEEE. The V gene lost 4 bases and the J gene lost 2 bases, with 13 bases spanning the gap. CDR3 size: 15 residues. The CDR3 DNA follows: TGTGCCAGCAGCCACTACCCGGGGGCTGGAAACACCATATATTTT. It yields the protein CASSHYPGAGNTIYF.

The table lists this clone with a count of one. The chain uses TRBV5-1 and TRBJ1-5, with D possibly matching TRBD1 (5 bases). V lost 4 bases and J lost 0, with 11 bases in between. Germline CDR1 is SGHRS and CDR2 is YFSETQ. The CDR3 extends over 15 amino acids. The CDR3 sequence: CASSPGGSSNQPQHF. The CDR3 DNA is TGCGCCAGCAGCCCCGGGGGGAGTAGCAATCAGCCCCAGCATTTT.

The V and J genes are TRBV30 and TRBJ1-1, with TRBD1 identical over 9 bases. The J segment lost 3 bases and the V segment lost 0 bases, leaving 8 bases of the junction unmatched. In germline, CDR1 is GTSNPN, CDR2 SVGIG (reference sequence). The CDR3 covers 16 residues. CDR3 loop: CAWSVLGTGRDTEAFF. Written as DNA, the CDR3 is TGTGCCTGGAGTGTACTGGGGACAGGGAGGGACACTGAAGCTTTCTTT.

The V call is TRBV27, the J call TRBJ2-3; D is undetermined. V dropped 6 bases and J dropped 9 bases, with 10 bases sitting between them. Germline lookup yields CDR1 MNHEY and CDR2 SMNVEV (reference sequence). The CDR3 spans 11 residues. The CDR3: CASSHGQTQYF. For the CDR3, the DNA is TGTGCCAGCAGCCACGGTCAAACGCAGTATTTT.

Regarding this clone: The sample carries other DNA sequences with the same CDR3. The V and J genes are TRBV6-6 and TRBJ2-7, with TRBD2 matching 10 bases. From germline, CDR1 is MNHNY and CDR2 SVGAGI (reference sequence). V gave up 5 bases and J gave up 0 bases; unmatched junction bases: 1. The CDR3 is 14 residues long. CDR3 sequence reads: CASSPSGGSYEQYF. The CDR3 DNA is TGTGCCAGCAGTCCTAGCGGGGGCTCCTACGAGCAGTACTTC.

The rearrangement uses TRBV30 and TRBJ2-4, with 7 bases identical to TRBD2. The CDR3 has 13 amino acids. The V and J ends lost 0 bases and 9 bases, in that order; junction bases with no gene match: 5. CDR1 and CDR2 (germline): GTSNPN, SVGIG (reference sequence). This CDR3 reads CAWSVGGDVIQYF. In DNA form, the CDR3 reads TGTGCCTGGAGTGTTGGGGGGGATGTCATTCAGTACTTC. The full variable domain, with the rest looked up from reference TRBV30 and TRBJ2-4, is SQTIHQWPATLVQPVGSPLSLECTVEGTSNPNLYWYRQAAGRGLQLLFYSVGIGQISSEVPQNLSASRPQDRQFILSSKKLLLSDSGFYLCAWSVGGDVIQYFGAGTRLSVL.

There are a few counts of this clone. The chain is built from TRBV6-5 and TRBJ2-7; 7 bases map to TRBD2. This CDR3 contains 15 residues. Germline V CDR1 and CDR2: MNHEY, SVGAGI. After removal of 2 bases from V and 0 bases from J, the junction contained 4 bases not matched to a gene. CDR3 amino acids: CASSYGGVSSYEQYF. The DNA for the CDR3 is TGTGCCAGCAGTTACGGGGGGGTGAGCTCCTACGAGCAGTACTTC.

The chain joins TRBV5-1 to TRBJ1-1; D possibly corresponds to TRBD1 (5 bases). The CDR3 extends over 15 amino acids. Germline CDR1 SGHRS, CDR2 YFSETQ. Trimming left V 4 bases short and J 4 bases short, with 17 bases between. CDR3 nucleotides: TGCGCCAGCAGCCTGATGCTGACCAGGGTCACTGAAGCTTTCTTT. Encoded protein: CASSLMLTRVTEAFF.

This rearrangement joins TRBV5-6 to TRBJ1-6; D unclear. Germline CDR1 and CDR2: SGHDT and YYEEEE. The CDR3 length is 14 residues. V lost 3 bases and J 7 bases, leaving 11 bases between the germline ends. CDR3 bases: TGTGCCAGCAGCTCTTGGACGGGGAATTCACCCCTCCACTTT. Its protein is CASSSWTGNSPLHF. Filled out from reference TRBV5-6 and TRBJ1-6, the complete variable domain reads DAGVTQSPTHLIKTRGQQVTLRCSPKSGHDTVSWYQQALGQGPQFIFQYYEEEERQRGNFPDRFSGHQFPNYSSELNVNALLLGDSALYLCASSSWTGNSPLHFGNGTRLTVT.

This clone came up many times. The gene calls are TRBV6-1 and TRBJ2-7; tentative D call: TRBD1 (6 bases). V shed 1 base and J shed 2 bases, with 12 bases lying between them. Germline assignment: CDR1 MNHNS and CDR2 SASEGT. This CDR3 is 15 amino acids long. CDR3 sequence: CASSEVAGETYEQYF. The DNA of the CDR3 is TGTGCCAGCAGTGAAGTGGCAGGGGAAACCTACGAGCAGTACTTC.

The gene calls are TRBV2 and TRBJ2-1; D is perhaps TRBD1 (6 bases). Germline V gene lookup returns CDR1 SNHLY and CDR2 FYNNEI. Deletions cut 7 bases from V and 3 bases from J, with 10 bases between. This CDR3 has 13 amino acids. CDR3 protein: CASKTDSYNEQFF. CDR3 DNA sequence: TGTGCCAGCAAGACGGACAGCTACAATGAGCAGTTCTTC.

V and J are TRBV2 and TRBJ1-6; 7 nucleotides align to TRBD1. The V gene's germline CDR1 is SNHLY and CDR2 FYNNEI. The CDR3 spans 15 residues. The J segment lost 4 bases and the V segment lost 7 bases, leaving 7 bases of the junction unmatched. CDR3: CASTLGQTYNSPLHF. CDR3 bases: TGTGCCAGCACCTTGGGACAGACTTATAATTCACCCCTCCACTTT.